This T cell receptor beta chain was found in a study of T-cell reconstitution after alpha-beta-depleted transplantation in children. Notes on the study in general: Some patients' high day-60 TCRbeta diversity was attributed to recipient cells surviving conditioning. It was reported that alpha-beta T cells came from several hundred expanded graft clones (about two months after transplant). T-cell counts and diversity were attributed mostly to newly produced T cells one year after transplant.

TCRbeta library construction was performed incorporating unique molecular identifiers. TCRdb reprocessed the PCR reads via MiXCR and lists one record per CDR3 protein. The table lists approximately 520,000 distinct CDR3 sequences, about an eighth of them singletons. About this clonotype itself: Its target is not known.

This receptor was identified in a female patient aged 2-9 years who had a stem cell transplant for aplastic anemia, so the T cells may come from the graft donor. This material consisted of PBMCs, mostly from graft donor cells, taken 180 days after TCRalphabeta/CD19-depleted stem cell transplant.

The CDR3 region has the DNA TGCGCCAGCAGCCAAGGGATGGGCTACAATGAGCAGTTCTTC. Translation gives CASSQGMGYNEQFF. The gene calls are TRBV4-3 and TRBJ2-1; D is ambiguous. Germline assignment: CDR1 LGHNA and CDR2 YSLEER. The V and J ends lost 1 base and 3 bases respectively, with 7 bases between them. The CDR3 consists of 14 residues.